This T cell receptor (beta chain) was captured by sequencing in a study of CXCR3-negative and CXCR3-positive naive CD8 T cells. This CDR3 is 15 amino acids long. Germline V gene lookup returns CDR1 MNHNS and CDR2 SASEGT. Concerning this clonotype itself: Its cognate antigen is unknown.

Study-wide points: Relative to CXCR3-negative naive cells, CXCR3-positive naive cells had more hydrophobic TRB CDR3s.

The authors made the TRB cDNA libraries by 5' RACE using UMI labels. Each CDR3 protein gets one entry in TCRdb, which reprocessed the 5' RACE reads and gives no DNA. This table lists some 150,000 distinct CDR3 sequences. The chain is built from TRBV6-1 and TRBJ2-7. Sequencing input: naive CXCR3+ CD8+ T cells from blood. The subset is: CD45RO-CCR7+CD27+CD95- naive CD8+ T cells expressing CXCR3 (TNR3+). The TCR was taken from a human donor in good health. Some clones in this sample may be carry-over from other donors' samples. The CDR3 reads CASSIRQRTTYEQYF.